The rows below give T cell receptor beta chains drawn from one sample of a study of cytomegalovirus exposure and HLA in healthy donors. The assay was immunoSEQ multiplex PCR, and TCRdb's table has in-frame clones only and misses some. There are some 130,000 clones in the sample; about 70% occur only once, and roughly 3% lies in the top ten. Material: PBMCs. Source of these receptors: a man in his forties or fifties in good health and CMV-seronegative. Each CDR3 is given with its conserved first and last residue. D genes are given only for firm matches. Part of the rows lack a size; the others show once, few, many or a class for expanded clones.

clone_size j_call d_call v_call cdr3_nt cdr3_aa
NA TRBJ1-1 NA TRBV5-6 TGTGCCACCTCAGCCCCCAGGGGATTGGACACTGAAGCTTTCTTT CATSAPRGLDTEAFF
NA TRBJ1-5 NA TRBV27 TGTGCCAGCAGTTTAACCCCGAGAGGCAATCAGCCCCAGCATTTT CASSLTPRGNQPQHF
NA TRBJ2-3 NA TRBV28 TGTGCCAGCACGTTCCGGGGCACAGATACGCAGTATTTT CASTFRGTDTQYF
once TRBJ1-5 TRBD1 TRBV28 TGTGCCAGCAGACAGGGGACGGCGTATCAGCCCCAGCATTTT CASRQGTAYQPQHF
NA TRBJ1-5 NA TRBV4-1 TGCGCCAGCAGCCAAGCTTCAGATCAGCCCCAGCATTTT CASSQASDQPQHF
NA TRBJ2-5 NA TRBV7-9 TGTGCCAGCAGCTTGGCAGGGAAGGGCCTCCAAGAGACCCAGTACTTC CASSLAGKGLQETQYF
NA TRBJ2-7 TRBD1 TRBV2 TGTGCCAGCAGTGAACCCCCGGGACAGGGCTACGAGCAGTACTTC CASSEPPGQGYEQYF
few TRBJ1-6 TRBD1 TRBV30 TGTGCCTGGAGTTCTCCGGGACAGTTTAATTCACCCCTCCACTTT CAWSSPGQFNSPLHF
NA TRBJ2-7 TRBD1 TRBV2 TGTGCCAGCAGCGTTGACAGGGGATTTTACGAGCAGTACTTC CASSVDRGFYEQYF
NA TRBJ2-3 NA TRBV5-1 TGCGCCAGCAGCTTTTCCGTTCCAGATACGCAGTATTTT CASSFSVPDTQYF
NA TRBJ1-2 NA TRBV19 TGTGCCAGTAGCGACAATGGCTACACCTTC CASSDNGYTF
few TRBJ2-6 NA TRBV2 TGTGCCAGCAGTGAACGGGCTGGGGCCAACGTCCTGACTTTC CASSERAGANVLTF
NA TRBJ1-2 NA TRBV4-3 TGCGCCAGCAGCCAAGTAGTGAGGCCCGCTAACTATGGCTACACCTTC CASSQVVRPANYGYTF
few TRBJ1-6 NA TRBV7-8 TGTGCCAGCAGCGCAGCCCCAGGGGCCCATAATTCACCCCTCCACTTT CASSAAPGAHNSPLHF
NA TRBJ2-5 TRBD1 TRBV7-2 TGTGCCAGCAGTCTCCGGACAGGGGGACCAGAGACCCAGTACTTC CASSLRTGGPETQYF
NA TRBJ2-1 TRBD2 TRBV5-1 TGCGCCAGCAGCCGTCCGGGACTAGCGGGGCGCAATGAGCAGTTCTTC CASSRPGLAGRNEQFF
medium-sized TRBJ1-4 NA TRBV15 TGTGCCACCAGCAGAGACGGACAGATGCGGAAAAAACTGTTTTTT CATSRDGQMRKKLFF
NA TRBJ2-3 TRBD1 TRBV11-3 TGTGCCAGCAACCTAGCCGGGACAGGGGTTTTCTACACAGATACGCAGTATTTT CASNLAGTGVFYTDTQYF
NA TRBJ2-7 TRBD1 TRBV5-1 TGCGCCAGCAGCTTTGCGAACAGGGGTGGCGAGCAGTACTTC CASSFANRGGEQYF
NA TRBJ2-5 TRBD2 TRBV5-1 TGCGCCAGCAGCCCGTCCGGGGGGGCAGGGGAGACCCAGTACTTC CASSPSGGAGETQYF
NA TRBJ2-3 TRBD2 TRBV5-1 TGCGCCAGCAGCCAGGGGACTAGCGGGAGAACAGATACGCAGTATTTT CASSQGTSGRTDTQYF
few TRBJ2-7 TRBD1 TRBV10-3 TGTGCCATCAGTGAGTATGGGACAGTGTCCTACGAGCAGTACTTC CAISEYGTVSYEQYF
few TRBJ2-2 TRBD2 TRBV5-1 TGCGCCAGCAGCTTTGGTGTAACTAGCGGGAGTAACACCGGGGAGCTGTTTTTT CASSFGVTSGSNTGELFF
NA TRBJ2-2 NA TRBV5-1 TGCGCCAGCAGCTACAATCAGGGGCTCAACACCGGGGAGCTGTTTTTT CASSYNQGLNTGELFF
NA TRBJ1-6 NA TRBV25-1 TGTGCCAGCAGTGGGGGGACAAGAAGTAATTCACCCCTCCACTTT CASSGGTRSNSPLHF
NA TRBJ1-1 TRBD1 TRBV19 TGTGCCAGTAGTATAGGGTCCCGACAGGGGGTTTACACTGAAGCTTTCTTT CASSIGSRQGVYTEAFF
NA TRBJ1-2 TRBD1 TRBV6-1 TGTGCCAGCAGTGAAGGACAGGGTCTACTCTCGGGCTATGGCTACACCTTC CASSEGQGLLSGYGYTF
NA TRBJ2-7 TRBD1 TRBV19 TGTGCCAGTAGTCTAAGGGACAGGGGGCGGAACGAGCAGTACTTC CASSLRDRGRNEQYF
few TRBJ2-5 TRBD1 TRBV11-2 TGTGCCAGCAGCTATATGGACAGGTCCCCGGGGACCCAGTACTTC CASSYMDRSPGTQYF
NA TRBJ2-1 TRBD1 TRBV28 TGTGCCAGCAGTCATCGGACAGGGACATACAATGAGCAGTTCTTC CASSHRTGTYNEQFF
NA TRBJ2-5 NA TRBV27 TGTGCCAGCAGTTTGGTAAGGGGAGAGACCCAGTACTTC CASSLVRGETQYF
once TRBJ1-5 NA TRBV27 TGTGCCAGCAGTTTACGGGGGAATCAGCCCCAGCATTTT CASSLRGNQPQHF
NA TRBJ2-7 NA TRBV2 TGTGCCAGCATTGGGCAGGAACCCTCTCCCGAGCAGTACTTC CASIGQEPSPEQYF
NA TRBJ1-1 NA TRBV18 TGTGCCAGCTCACGTGACAGGGAAGCTTTCTTT CASSRDREAFF
few TRBJ1-4 TRBD1 TRBV19 TGTGCCAGTAGTCTTGGGACAGGGGAGGAAAAACTGTTTTTT CASSLGTGEEKLFF
NA TRBJ2-7 TRBD2 TRBV7-9 TGTGCCAGCAGCCCAACCGACGGGACTAGCGGGTCCTACGAGCAGTACTTC CASSPTDGTSGSYEQYF
NA TRBJ2-7 TRBD2 TRBV19 TGTGCCAGTAGGGGACCTTGGCTAGCGGACTCCTACGAGCAGTACTTC CASRGPWLADSYEQYF
NA TRBJ1-2 NA TRBV7-2 TGTGCCAGCAGCTCGGGGGGCCGAGGCTACACCTTC CASSSGGRGYTF
once TRBJ2-7 TRBD2 TRBV18 TGTGCCAGCTCACCACCGGGACTAGCGGAACCCTACGAGCAGTACTTC CASSPPGLAEPYEQYF
NA TRBJ2-3 NA TRBV9 TGTGCCAGCAGCCTCCGACTAGTCACAGATACGCAGTATTTT CASSLRLVTDTQYF
once TRBJ2-7 TRBD1 TRBV6-1 TGTGCCAGCAGCCGCAGACAGGGCCCTCGCGAGCAGTACTTC CASSRRQGPREQYF
NA TRBJ1-1 NA TRBV27 TGTGCCAGCAGGAGGGACACGGGATCGAACACTGAAGCTTTCTTT CASRRDTGSNTEAFF
NA TRBJ1-1 NA TRBV6-6 TGTGCCAGCAGTTCCCCCACTACTGAAGCTTTCTTT CASSSPTTEAFF
NA TRBJ2-6 TRBD1 TRBV6-1 TGTGCCAGCAGTGAAAAGACAGGGAACCCCCGGGGGGCCAACGTCCTGACTTTC CASSEKTGNPRGANVLTF
NA TRBJ2-7 TRBD1 TRBV11-3 TGTGCCAGCAGCTTCAGGGGGTCCTCCTACGAGCAGTACTTC CASSFRGSSYEQYF
few TRBJ1-2 NA TRBV6-6 TGTGCCAGCAGTTACGAGGGTGGCGGTGGCTACACCTTC CASSYEGGGGYTF
NA TRBJ2-7 TRBD1 TRBV28 TGTGCCAGCAGTCTCACCGGGGGACAGGGTTTTTCCTACGAGCAGTACTTC CASSLTGGQGFSYEQYF
few TRBJ2-7 NA TRBV5-1 TGCGCCAGCAGCTTGGCTGGGCTTTTGACAGGAACCTACGAGCAGTACTTC CASSLAGLLTGTYEQYF
once TRBJ1-3 TRBD1 TRBV30 TGTGCCTGGAGAATTCCGGGACAGGGGGCTTTTGGAAACACCATATATTTT CAWRIPGQGAFGNTIYF
NA TRBJ1-6 NA TRBV19 TGTGCCAGTAGTGGACTCGAATCACCCCTCCACTTT CASSGLESPLHF
NA TRBJ1-5 NA TRBV7-8 TGTGCCAGCAGCTTACGGGGACAGCCCCAGCATTTT CASSLRGQPQHF
NA TRBJ2-1 TRBD2 TRBV5-6 TGTGCCAGCAGCGGCGGCGGGAGCTCCTACAATGAGCAGTTCTTC CASSGGGSSYNEQFF
NA TRBJ1-6 TRBD1 TRBV30 TGTGCCTGGAGTGTCGGACAGGGAAGGGAATCACCCCTCCACTTT CAWSVGQGRESPLHF
NA TRBJ1-1 NA TRBV5-1 TGCGCCAGCAGCCCAAACCCGGGACAAGTGACTGAAGCTTTCTTT CASSPNPGQVTEAFF
NA TRBJ2-3 TRBD2 TRBV9 TGTGCCAGCAGCCCCTCCCTAGCGGTTGGAACAGATACGCAGTATTTT CASSPSLAVGTDTQYF